This TCR beta chain was sequenced for a study of technical replicates of blood from a few donors. The CDR3 extends over 16 amino acids. CDR1 is SGDLS and CDR2 is YYNGEE in the germline V gene. Trimming removed 0 bases from V and 2 bases from J; junction bases left unmatched: 4. Profiling relied on immunoSEQ multiplex PCR, and the TCRdb table lists in-frame clones only, not all of them. This sample has roughly 60,000 clones, with about 92% found just once. Sequences were obtained from PBMCs. The chain joins TRBV9 to TRBJ2-1; 8 nucleotides line up with TRBD1. The source of this sequence is a human donor in good health. Some clones in this sample may be carry-over from other donors' samples. The CDR3: CASSVGQGSAYNEQFF. The CDR3 DNA is TGTGCCAGCAGCGTAGGACAGGGGTCCGCCTACAATGAGCAGTTCTTC.